This T cell receptor beta chain was found in a study of regulatory T cells in long-lasting Graves disease. Background on the study: Over 5 years of antithyroid drugs plus positive TSH receptor antibodies defined persistent Graves' disease. General study points: The number of shared public clonotypes was higher in persistent patients (2,741) than new patients (more than 850). Persistent disease favored TRBV28, TRBJ1-2 and TRBJ2-5.

Time point given: persistent/refractory GD, antithyroid drugs over 5 years with positive TRAb. PBMC-derived RNA was used for the TCR library. This clonotype has at least ten counts. Its antigen is not identified. The TCR beta library used iRepertoire HTBI primers with Arm-PCR amplification of CDR3. One entry per CDR3 protein, called by TCRdb with MiXCR from the multiplex PCR reads. Among 360,000 or so distinct CDR3 sequences listed, around 23% were seen once. V lost 4 bases and J 2 bases, leaving 15 bases between the germline ends. This CDR3 contains 16 residues. Germline V gives CDR1 MNHEY, CDR2 SMNVEV (reference sequence).

The V and J genes are TRBV27 and TRBJ1-5; a weak D match, TRBD1 (5 bases). The sequence was obtained from a woman between 40 and 50 years old with Graves disease. The starting material was peripheral blood mononuclear cells (PBMCs), obtained when the disease was refractory, from a patient treated with antithyroid drugs. For the CDR3, the DNA is TGTGCCAGCAGTTCCCAGGAGGGAGGGGGCAATCAGCCCCAGCATTTT. Translation gives CASSSQEGGGNQPQHF.